This T cell receptor (beta chain) is from a study of blood T cell repertoires in COVID-19. Study as a whole: Spain, Italy and the United States supplied samples that represented acute and convalescent COVID-19. PBMCs, B-cell-depleted T cells, or T cells were the source of the cDNA or gDNA that made up the material.

With V trimmed by 1 base and J by 0 bases, 3 bases remained unmatched. The CDR3 sequence is 17 residues long. Germline V gives CDR1 KGHSH, CDR2 LQKENI. In the original analysis: Counts of nucleated cells, estimated from reference gene primer amplification, were obtained. Clones were read by immunoSEQ multiplex PCR, and TCRdb kept only the in-frame ones, dropping some. Clonal size and the V and J genes are those of that table, whereas D and trimming came from the DNA. The sample carries about 150,000 clones, roughly 88% recorded once. This receptor was identified in a woman in her forties or fifties in a cohort sampled during active or convalescent COVID-19. V usage is TRBV18 and J usage is TRBJ2-6; 7 bases agree with TRBD2. Sequenced material: peripheral blood. The CDR3 reads CASSPRGGSSGANVLTF. In DNA form, the CDR3 reads TGTGCCAGCTCACCACGGGGGGGGAGCTCTGGGGCCAACGTCCTGACTTTC.